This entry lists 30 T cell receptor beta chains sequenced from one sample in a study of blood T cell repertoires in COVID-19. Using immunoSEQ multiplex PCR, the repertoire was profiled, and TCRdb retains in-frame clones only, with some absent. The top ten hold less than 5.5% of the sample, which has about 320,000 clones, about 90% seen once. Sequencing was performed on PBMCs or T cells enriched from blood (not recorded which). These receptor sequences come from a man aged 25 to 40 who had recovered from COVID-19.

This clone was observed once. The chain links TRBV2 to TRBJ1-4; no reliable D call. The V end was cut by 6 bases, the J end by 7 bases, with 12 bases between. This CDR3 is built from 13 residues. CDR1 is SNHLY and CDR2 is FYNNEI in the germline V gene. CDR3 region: CASRAEVGEKLFF. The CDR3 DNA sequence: TGTGCCAGCAGGGCAGAGGTCGGTGAAAAACTGTTTTTT.

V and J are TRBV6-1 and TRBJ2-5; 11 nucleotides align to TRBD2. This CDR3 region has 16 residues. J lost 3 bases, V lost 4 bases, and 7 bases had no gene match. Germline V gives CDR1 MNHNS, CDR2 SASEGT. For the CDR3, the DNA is TGTGCCAGCAGTGTTTGGGGTAGCGGGGGGGAAGAGACCCAGTACTTC. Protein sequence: CASSVWGSGGEETQYF.

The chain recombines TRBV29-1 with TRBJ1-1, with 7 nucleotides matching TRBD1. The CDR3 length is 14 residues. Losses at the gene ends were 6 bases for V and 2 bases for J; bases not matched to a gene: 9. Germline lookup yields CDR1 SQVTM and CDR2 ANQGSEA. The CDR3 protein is CSVYTGTANTEAFF. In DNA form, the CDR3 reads TGCAGCGTGTATACCGGGACAGCAAACACTGAAGCTTTCTTT. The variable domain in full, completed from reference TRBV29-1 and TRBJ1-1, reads SAVISQKPSRDICQRGTSLTIQCQVDSQVTMMFWYRQQPGQSLTLIATANQGSEATYESGFVIDKFPISRPNLTFSTLTVSNMSPEDSSIYLCSVYTGTANTEAFFGQGTRLTVV.

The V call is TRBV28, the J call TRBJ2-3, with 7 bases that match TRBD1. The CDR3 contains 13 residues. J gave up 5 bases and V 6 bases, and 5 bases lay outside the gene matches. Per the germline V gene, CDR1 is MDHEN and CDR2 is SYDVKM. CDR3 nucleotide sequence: TGTGCCAGCAGAAAGACAGGGTTAGATACGCAGTATTTT. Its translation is CASRKTGLDTQYF. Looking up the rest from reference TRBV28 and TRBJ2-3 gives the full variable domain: DVKVTQSSRYLVKRTGEKVFLECVQDMDHENMFWYRQDPGLGLRLIYFSYDVKMKEKGDIPEGYSVSREKKERFSLILESASTNQTSMYLCASRKTGLDTQYFGPGTRLTVL.

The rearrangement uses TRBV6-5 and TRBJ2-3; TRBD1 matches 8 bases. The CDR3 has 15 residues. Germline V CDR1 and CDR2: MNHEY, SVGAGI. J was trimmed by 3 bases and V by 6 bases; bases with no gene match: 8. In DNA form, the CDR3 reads TGTGCCAGCAGAAACGACAGGGGTAAAACAGATACGCAGTATTTT. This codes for CASRNDRGKTDTQYF.

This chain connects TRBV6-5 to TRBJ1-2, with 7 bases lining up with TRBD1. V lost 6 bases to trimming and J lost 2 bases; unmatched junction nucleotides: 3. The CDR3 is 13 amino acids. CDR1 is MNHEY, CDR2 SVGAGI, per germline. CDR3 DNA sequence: TGTGCCAGCAGGATGGGACAGAACTATGGCTACACCTTC. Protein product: CASRMGQNYGYTF.

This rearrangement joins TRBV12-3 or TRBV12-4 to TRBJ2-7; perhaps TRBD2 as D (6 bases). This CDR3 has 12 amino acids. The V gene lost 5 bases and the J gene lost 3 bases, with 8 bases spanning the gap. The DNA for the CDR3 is TGTGCCAGCAGTGGGGAGGTCTACGAGCAGTACTTC. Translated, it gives CASSGEVYEQYF.

As DNA, the CDR3 is TGTGCCAGCAGTGAATCAGGGGGCGATCAGCCCCAGCATTTT. Translated: CASSESGGDQPQHF. The chain couples TRBV6-1 to TRBJ1-5, with 8 bases that match TRBD1. Germline values: CDR1 MNHNS, CDR2 SASEGT. V trimming: 2 bases; J trimming: 5 bases; junction bases outside the gene matches: 2. The CDR3 length is 14 residues.

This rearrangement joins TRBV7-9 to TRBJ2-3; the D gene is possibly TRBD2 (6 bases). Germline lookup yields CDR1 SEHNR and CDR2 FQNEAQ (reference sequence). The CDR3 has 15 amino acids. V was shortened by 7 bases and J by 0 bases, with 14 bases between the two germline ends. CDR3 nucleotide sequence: TGTGCCAGCACCCCGGGACTGACTAGCACAGATACGCAGTATTTT. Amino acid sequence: CASTPGLTSTDTQYF.

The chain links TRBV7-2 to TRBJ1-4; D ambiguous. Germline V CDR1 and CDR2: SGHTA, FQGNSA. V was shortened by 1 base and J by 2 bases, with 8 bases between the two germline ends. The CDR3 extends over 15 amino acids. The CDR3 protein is CASSLVSGTNEKLFF. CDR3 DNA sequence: TGTGCCAGCAGCTTAGTTTCGGGGACTAATGAAAAACTGTTTTTT.

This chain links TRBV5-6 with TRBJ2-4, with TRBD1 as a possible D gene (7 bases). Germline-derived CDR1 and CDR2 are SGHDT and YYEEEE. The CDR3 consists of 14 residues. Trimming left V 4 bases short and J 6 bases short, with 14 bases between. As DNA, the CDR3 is TGTGCCAGCAGCGGCGGGACAGTTATAAACATTCAGTACTTC. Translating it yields CASSGGTVINIQYF. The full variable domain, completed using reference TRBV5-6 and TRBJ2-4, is DAGVTQSPTHLIKTRGQQVTLRCSPKSGHDTVSWYQQALGQGPQFIFQYYEEEERQRGNFPDRFSGHQFPNYSSELNVNALLLGDSALYLCASSGGTVINIQYFGAGTRLSVL.

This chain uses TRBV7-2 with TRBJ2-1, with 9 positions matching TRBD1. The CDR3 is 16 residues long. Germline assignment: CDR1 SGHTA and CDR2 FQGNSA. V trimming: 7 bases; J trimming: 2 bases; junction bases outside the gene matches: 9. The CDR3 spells CASTVTGGGPYNEQFF. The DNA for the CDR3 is TGTGCCAGCACCGTCACAGGGGGCGGCCCCTACAATGAGCAGTTCTTC.

CDR3 nucleotides: TGTGCCAGCAGGGGGCTTCTGAACACTGAAGCTTTCTTT. This sequence encodes CASRGLLNTEAFF. J is TRBJ1-1 and V is TRBV27; possibly TRBD1 for D (5 bases). Germline assignment: CDR1 MNHEY and CDR2 SMNVEV (reference sequence). The CDR3 totals 13 residues. The V gene lost 6 bases and the J gene lost 0 bases, with 8 bases spanning the gap.

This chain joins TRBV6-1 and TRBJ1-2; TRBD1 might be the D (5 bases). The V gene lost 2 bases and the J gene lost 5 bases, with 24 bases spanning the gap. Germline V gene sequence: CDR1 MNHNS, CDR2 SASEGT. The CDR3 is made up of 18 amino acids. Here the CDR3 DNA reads TGTGCCAGCAGTGAACCGAGAAGGGGCGAAGGGAGGGGATATGGCTACACCTTC. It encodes CASSEPRRGEGRGYGYTF.

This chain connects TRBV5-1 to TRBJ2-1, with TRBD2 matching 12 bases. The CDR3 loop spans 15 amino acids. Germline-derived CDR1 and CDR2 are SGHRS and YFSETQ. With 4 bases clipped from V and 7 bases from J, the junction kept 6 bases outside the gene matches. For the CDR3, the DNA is TGCGCCAGCAGCATACTAGCGGGGGGAGGAAATGAGCAGTTCTTC. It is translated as CASSILAGGGNEQFF.

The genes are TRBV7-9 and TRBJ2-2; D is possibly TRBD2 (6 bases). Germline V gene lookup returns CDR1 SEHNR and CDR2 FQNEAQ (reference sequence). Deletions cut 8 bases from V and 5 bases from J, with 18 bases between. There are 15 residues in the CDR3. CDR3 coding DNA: TGTGCCAGCGCTAATACAGTTGGACTAACCGGGGAGCTGTTTTTT. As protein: CASANTVGLTGELFF.

The CDR3 loop reads CASSPRQGSSGNTIYF. Written as DNA, the CDR3 is TGTGCCAGCAGCCCCCGTCAGGGGAGCTCTGGAAACACCATATATTTT. The gene calls are TRBV9 and TRBJ1-3; a weak D match, TRBD1 (6 bases). There are 16 residues in the CDR3. Germline assignment: CDR1 SGDLS and CDR2 YYNGEE. V gave up 4 bases and J gave up 0 bases, with 14 bases separating them.

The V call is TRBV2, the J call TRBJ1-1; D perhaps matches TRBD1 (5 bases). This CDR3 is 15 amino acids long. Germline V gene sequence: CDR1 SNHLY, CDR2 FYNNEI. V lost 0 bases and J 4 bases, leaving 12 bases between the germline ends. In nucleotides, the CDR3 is TGTGCCAGCAGTGAAGCGGGGGGAGAAACCACTGAAGCTTTCTTT. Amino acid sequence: CASSEAGGETTEAFF. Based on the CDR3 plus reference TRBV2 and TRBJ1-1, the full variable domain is EPEVTQTPSHQVTQMGQEVILRCVPISNHLYFYWYRQILGQKVEFLVSFYNNEISEKSEIFDDQFSVERPDGSNFTLKIRSTKLEDSAMYFCASSEAGGETTEAFFGQGTRLTVV.

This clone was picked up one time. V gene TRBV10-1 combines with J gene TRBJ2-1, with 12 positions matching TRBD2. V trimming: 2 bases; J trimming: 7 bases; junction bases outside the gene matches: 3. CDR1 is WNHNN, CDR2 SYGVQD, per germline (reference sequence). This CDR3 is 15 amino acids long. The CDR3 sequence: CASSEASGGANEQFF. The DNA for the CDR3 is TGCGCCAGCAGTGAGGCTAGCGGGGGGGCAAATGAGCAGTTCTTC.

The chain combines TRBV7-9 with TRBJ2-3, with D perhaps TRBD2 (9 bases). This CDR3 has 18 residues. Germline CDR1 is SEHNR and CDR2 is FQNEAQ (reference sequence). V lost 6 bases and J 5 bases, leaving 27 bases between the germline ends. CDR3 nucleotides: TGTGCCAGCAGACGAGGAGGTTCGCTAGCGGGGACAGGAGATACGCAGTATTTT. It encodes CASRRGGSLAGTGDTQYF.

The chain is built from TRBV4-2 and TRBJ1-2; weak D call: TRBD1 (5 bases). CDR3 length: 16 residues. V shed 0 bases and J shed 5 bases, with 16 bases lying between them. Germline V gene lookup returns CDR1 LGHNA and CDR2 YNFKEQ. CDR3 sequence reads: CASSQEVRWDSYGYTF. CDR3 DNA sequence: TGTGCCAGCAGCCAAGAGGTACGCTGGGACTCTTATGGCTACACCTTC.

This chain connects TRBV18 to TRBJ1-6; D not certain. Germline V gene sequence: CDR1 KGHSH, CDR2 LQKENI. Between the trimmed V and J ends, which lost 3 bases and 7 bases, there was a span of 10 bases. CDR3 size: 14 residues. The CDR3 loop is CASSPRPGNSPLHF. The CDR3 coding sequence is TGTGCCAGCTCACCGCGGCCCGGCAATTCACCCCTCCACTTT. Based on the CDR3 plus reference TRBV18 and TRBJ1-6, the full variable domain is NAGVMQNPRHLVRRRGQEARLRCSPMKGHSHVYWYRQLPEEGLKFMVYLQKENIIDESGMPKERFSAEFPKEGPSILRIQQVVRGDSAAYFCASSPRPGNSPLHFGNGTRLTVT.

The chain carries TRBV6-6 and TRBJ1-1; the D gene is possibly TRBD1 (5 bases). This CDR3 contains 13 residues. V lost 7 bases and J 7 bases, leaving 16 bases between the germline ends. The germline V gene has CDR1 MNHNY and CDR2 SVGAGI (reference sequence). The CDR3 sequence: CASTIQGALEAFF. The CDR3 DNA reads TGTGCCAGCACCATACAAGGGGCTCTTGAAGCTTTCTTT.

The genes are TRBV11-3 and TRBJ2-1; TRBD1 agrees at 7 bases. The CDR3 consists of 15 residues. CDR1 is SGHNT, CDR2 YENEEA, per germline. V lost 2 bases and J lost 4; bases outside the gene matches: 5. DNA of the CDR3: TGTGCCAGCAGCTTAAACCGGGACAGATACAATGAGCAGTTCTTC. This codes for CASSLNRDRYNEQFF.

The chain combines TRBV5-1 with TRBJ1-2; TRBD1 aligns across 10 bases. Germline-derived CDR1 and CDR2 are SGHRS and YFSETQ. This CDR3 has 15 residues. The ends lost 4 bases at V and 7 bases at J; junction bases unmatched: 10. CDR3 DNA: TGCGCCAGCAGCGTTCGGGACAGGGGAATAGGTGGCTACACCTTC. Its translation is CASSVRDRGIGGYTF.

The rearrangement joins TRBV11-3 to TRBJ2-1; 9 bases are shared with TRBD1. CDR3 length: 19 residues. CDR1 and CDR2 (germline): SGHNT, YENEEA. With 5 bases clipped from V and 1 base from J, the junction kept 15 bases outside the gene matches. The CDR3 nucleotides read TGTGCCAGCAGCACACGAAAGGGACAGGGCGCGGGATCCTACAATGAGCAGTTCTTC. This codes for CASSTRKGQGAGSYNEQFF. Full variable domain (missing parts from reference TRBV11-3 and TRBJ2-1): EAGVVQSPRYKIIEKKQPVAFWCNPISGHNTLYWYLQNLGQGPELLIRYENEEAVDDSQLPKDRFSAERLKGVDSTLKIQPAELGDSAVYLCASSTRKGQGAGSYNEQFFGPGTRLTVL.

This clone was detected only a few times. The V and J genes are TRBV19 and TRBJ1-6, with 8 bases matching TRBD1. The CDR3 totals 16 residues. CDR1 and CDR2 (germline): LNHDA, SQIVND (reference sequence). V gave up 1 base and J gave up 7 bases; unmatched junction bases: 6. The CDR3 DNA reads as TGTGCCAGTAGTATAGGTTTGACAGGGGTGAATTCACCCCTCCACTTT. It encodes CASSIGLTGVNSPLHF.

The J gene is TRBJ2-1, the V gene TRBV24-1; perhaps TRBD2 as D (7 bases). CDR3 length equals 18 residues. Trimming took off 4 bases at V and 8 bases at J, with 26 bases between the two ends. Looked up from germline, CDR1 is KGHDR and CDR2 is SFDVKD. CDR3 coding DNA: TGTGCCACCAGTGAGCCGGCCGGGGGCAGGACTAGTCTGGATGAGCAGTTCTTC. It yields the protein CATSEPAGGRTSLDEQFF.

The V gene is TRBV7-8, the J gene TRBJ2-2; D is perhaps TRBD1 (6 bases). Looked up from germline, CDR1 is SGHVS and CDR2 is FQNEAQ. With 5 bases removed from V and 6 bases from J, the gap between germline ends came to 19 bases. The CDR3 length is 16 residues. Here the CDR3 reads CASSPKGTLVAGELFF. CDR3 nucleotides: TGTGCCAGCAGCCCAAAGGGGACACTGGTAGCCGGGGAGCTGTTTTTT.

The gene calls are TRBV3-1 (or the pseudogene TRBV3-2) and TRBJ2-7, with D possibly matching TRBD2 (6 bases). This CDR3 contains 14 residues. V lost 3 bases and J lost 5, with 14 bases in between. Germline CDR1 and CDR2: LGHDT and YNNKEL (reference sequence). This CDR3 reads CASSHLGGENEQYF. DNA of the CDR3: TGTGCCAGCAGCCATCTCGGCGGGGAGAACGAGCAGTACTTC.